Following are 21 T cell receptor beta chains from one sample sequenced in a study of cytomegalovirus exposure and HLA in healthy donors. PCR primers comprised 60 Vbeta and 13 Jbeta primers. The repertoire was sequenced with immunoSEQ multiplex PCR; TCRdb's copy has only in-frame clones and lacks some. The sample includes approximately 200,000 clones, around 79% of them seen just once. Material: PBMCs. The receptors shown here come from a woman between 18 and 30 years old in good health and CMV-seronegative.

The V and J genes are TRBV6-5 and TRBJ2-7, with no clear D. Germline CDR1 MNHEY, CDR2 SVGAGI. The length of the CDR3 is 13 residues. The V end lost 4 bases, the J end lost 4 bases, and 11 bases lay between the germline ends. This CDR3 reads CASSFGLLYEQYF. The CDR3 DNA reads as TGTGCCAGCAGTTTTGGCCTCTTATACGAGCAGTACTTC.

CDR3: CSARDRAYEQYF. The CDR3, as DNA: TGCAGCGCTCGGGACAGAGCCTACGAGCAGTACTTC. The rearrangement uses TRBV29-1 and TRBJ2-7; TRBD1 matches at 7 bases. V trimming: 7 bases; J trimming: 2 bases; junction bases outside the gene matches: 5. The germline V gene has CDR1 SQVTM and CDR2 ANQGSEA. The CDR3 extends over 12 amino acids.

In its sample, this clone was seen once. This rearrangement joins TRBV6-1 to TRBJ2-5, with 8 positions matching TRBD1. With the DNA end fitting TRBJ2-7 better, the J assignment may be wrong. This CDR3 contains 15 residues. CDR1 and CDR2 from the germline V gene are MNHNS and SASEGT. DNA for the CDR3: TGTGCCAGCAGTGCCGAGACAGGGGAAGTCTACGAGCAGTACTTC. Translated: CASSAETGEVYEQYF.

The J gene is TRBJ1-2, the V gene TRBV7-9; 7 bases line up with TRBD1. Losses at the gene ends were 4 bases for V and 1 base for J; bases not matched to a gene: 6. In germline, CDR1 is SEHNR, CDR2 FQNEAQ (reference sequence). This CDR3 spans 15 amino acids. CDR3 in amino acids: CASSSQQGSNYGYTF. In nucleotides, the CDR3 is TGTGCCAGCAGCTCACAACAGGGGAGTAACTATGGCTACACCTTC.

This CDR3 is CASSEGQGGFRYGYTF. As DNA, the CDR3 is TGTGCCAGCTCCGAAGGACAGGGAGGGTTTCGCTATGGCTACACCTTC. The chain uses TRBV18 and TRBJ1-2; 8 bases are shared with TRBD1. Unmatched junction bases numbered 13, after V lost 6 bases and J lost 4 bases. CDR3 length: 16 amino acids. The germline CDR1 and CDR2 sequences are KGHSH and LQKENI.

This clone was seen just once. The V call is TRBV5-1, the J call TRBJ1-1, with D possibly matching TRBD1 (6 bases). The CDR3 length is 14 residues. Germline V gives CDR1 SGHRS, CDR2 YFSETQ. Trimming pared 4 bases from V and 5 bases from J, leaving 15 bases between. CDR3 DNA: TGCGCCAGCAGCCTACCCGGGGGGCTGACTGAAGCTTTCTTT. Its translation is CASSLPGGLTEAFF. The complete variable domain, with remaining parts taken from reference TRBV5-1 and TRBJ1-1, reads KAGVTQTPRYLIKTRGQQVTLSCSPISGHRSVSWYQQTPGQGLQFLFEYFSETQRNKGNFPGRFSGRQFSNSRSEMNVSTLELGDSALYLCASSLPGGLTEAFFGQGTRLTVV.

V usage is TRBV6-5 and J usage is TRBJ1-1; D remains ambiguous. This CDR3 has 13 residues. Germline CDR1 reads MNHEY; CDR2 reads SVGAGI. The ends were cut back, 0 bases at V and 4 bases at J, with 6 bases in the middle. The CDR3 here is CASSYSTRTEAFF. The CDR3 DNA reads TGTGCCAGCAGTTACTCGACTCGCACTGAAGCTTTCTTT.

This chain connects TRBV4-3 to TRBJ2-3; TRBD1 aligns across 7 bases. There are 15 residues in the CDR3. In germline, CDR1 is LGHNA, CDR2 YSLEER. The ends lost 4 bases at V and 6 bases at J; junction bases unmatched: 10. In DNA, the CDR3 is TGCGCCAGCAGCCTACAGGGGCTTCCTTTGGATACGCAGTATTTT. This encodes CASSLQGLPLDTQYF.

V gene TRBV7-2 combines with J gene TRBJ2-5; tentatively, D is TRBD2 (6 bases). CDR1 and CDR2 (germline): SGHTA, FQGNSA. This CDR3 contains 13 residues. V gave up 5 bases and J gave up 2 bases, with 9 bases separating them. The DNA for the CDR3 is TGTGCCAGCAGCCCGGGACTTCAAGAGACCCAGTACTTC. It is translated as CASSPGLQETQYF. Based on the CDR3 plus reference TRBV7-2 and TRBJ2-5, the full variable domain is GAGVSQSPSNKVTEKGKDVELRCDPISGHTALYWYRQSLGQGLEFLIYFQGNSAPDKSGLPSDRFSAERTGGSVSTLTIQRTQQEDSAVYLCASSPGLQETQYFGPGTRLLVL.

This chain links TRBV28 with TRBJ2-7, with 12 bases fitting TRBD2. The CDR3 spans 17 residues. Germline V gene data show CDR1 as MDHEN and CDR2 as SYDVKM. With 6 bases clipped from V and 6 bases from J, the junction kept 15 bases outside the gene matches. The CDR3 reads CASSADRLAGVPSEQYF. The CDR3 DNA reads TGTGCCAGCAGCGCAGACCGACTAGCGGGAGTACCCTCCGAGCAGTACTTC.

CDR3 coding DNA: TGTGCCAGCAGCTTAGGGACAGGGGCTAGGCAGCCCCAGCATTTT. Amino acid sequence: CASSLGTGARQPQHF. The genes are TRBV7-6 and TRBJ1-5; 9 nucleotides agree with TRBD1. CDR3 length: 15 residues. CDR1 is SGHVS and CDR2 is FNYEAQ in the germline V gene. The V segment lost 1 base and the J segment 7 bases; nucleotides outside the gene matches: 5.

The J gene is TRBJ2-1, the V gene TRBV6-5; TRBD1 matches at 9 bases. The CDR3 is made up of 16 amino acids. From germline, CDR1 is MNHEY and CDR2 SVGAGI. J was trimmed by 4 bases and V by 2 bases; bases with no gene match: 6. Here the CDR3 DNA reads TGTGCCAGCAGTTACCGCCGGGACAGGGTGTACAATGAGCAGTTCTTC. It specifies CASSYRRDRVYNEQFF.

The chain employs TRBV7-3 and TRBJ2-1; 9 bases match TRBD2. CDR1 is SGHTA and CDR2 is FQGTGA in the germline V gene. Trimming at V came to 2 bases and at J to 10 bases, leaving 15 bases not matched to a gene. The CDR3 extends over 17 amino acids. The CDR3: CASSLYGGGASVSEQFF. The CDR3 nucleotides read TGTGCCAGCAGCTTATACGGCGGGGGGGCCTCTGTATCCGAGCAGTTCTTC.

The chain recombines TRBV19 with TRBJ2-6; the D gene is possibly TRBD1 (5 bases). This CDR3 contains 18 residues. In germline, CDR1 is LNHDA, CDR2 SQIVND (reference sequence). V shed 3 bases and J shed 0 bases, with 15 bases lying between them. CDR3 DNA: TGTGCCAGTAGTATCCGCAGGGCATTGAACTCTGGGGCCAACGTCCTGACTTTC. Translation gives CASSIRRALNSGANVLTF.

The chain links TRBV5-1 to TRBJ2-7, with 7 bases aligning to TRBD1. Germline assignment: CDR1 SGHRS and CDR2 YFSETQ. V shed 4 bases and J 5 bases; nucleotides not matched to a gene: 15. CDR3 size: 16 residues. This CDR3 reads CASSPNGDRSSHEQYF. The CDR3 region has the DNA TGCGCCAGCAGCCCGAACGGGGACAGATCTTCCCACGAGCAGTACTTC.

This chain links TRBV21-1 with TRBJ2-7; TRBD2 is the table's D call, not checked against the DNA. TRBV21-1 counts as a pseudogene. The CDR3 covers 13 residues. The DNA of the CDR3 is TGTGCCAGTACTAGCGGGAGTTCCTACGAGCAGTACTTC. The encoded protein is CASTSGSSYEQYF.

This clone is a singleton in its sample. The genes are TRBV25-1 and TRBJ1-1, with a tentative D call TRBD1 (6 bases). The germline gives CDR1 MGHDK, CDR2 SYGVNS. This CDR3 comprises 10 residues. V was trimmed by 8 bases and J by 8 bases, leaving 9 bases between them. The CDR3 spells CASLDREAFF. CDR3 DNA sequence: TGTGCCAGCCTAGACAGGGAAGCTTTCTTT.

The CDR3 DNA is TGCGCCAGCAGCGTGGACAGGATGGACCCCTACGAGCAGTACTTC. Its protein product is CASSVDRMDPYEQYF. The chain has TRBV5-1 and TRBJ2-7; 7 bases match TRBD1. The CDR3 consists of 15 residues. Germline V gives CDR1 SGHRS, CDR2 YFSETQ. The ends lost 4 bases at V and 2 bases at J; junction bases unmatched: 9. Variable domain in full (rest from reference TRBV5-1 and TRBJ2-7): KAGVTQTPRYLIKTRGQQVTLSCSPISGHRSVSWYQQTPGQGLQFLFEYFSETQRNKGNFPGRFSGRQFSNSRSEMNVSTLELGDSALYLCASSVDRMDPYEQYFGPGTRLTVT.

V usage is TRBV27 and J usage is TRBJ2-3, with D possibly being TRBD1 (5 bases). Germline lookup yields CDR1 MNHEY and CDR2 SMNVEV (reference sequence). There are 14 residues in the CDR3. Trimming removed 3 bases from V and 3 bases from J, with 10 bases in between. The CDR3 coding sequence is TGTGCCAGCAGTTTGACAGAGTTAACAGATACGCAGTATTTT. Amino acid sequence: CASSLTELTDTQYF.

A single count supports this clone. The V and J genes are TRBV5-4 and TRBJ2-3, with TRBD1 matching over 7 bases. With V trimmed by 4 bases and J by 5 bases, 13 bases remained unmatched. From germline, CDR1 is SGHNT and CDR2 YYREEE (reference sequence). The CDR3 totals 16 residues. The CDR3 here is CASSLQRQGGGDTQYF. In DNA, the CDR3 is TGTGCCAGCAGCCTACAAAGACAGGGCGGAGGAGATACGCAGTATTTT. Filled out from reference TRBV5-4 and TRBJ2-3, the complete variable domain reads ETGVTQSPTHLIKTRGQQVTLRCSSQSGHNTVSWYQQALGQGPQFIFQYYREEENGRGNFPPRFSGLQFPNYSSELNVNALELDDSALYLCASSLQRQGGGDTQYFGPGTRLTVL.

This chain connects TRBV11-1 to TRBJ2-5, with D perhaps matching TRBD1 (6 bases). The assigned J gene may be wrong: the sequence end matches TRBJ2-7 better. This CDR3 is 13 amino acids long. Germline-derived CDR1 and CDR2 are SGHAT and FQDESV (reference sequence). The CDR3 DNA sequence: TGTGCCAGCAGCTTTTCAACAGGGTACGAGCAGTACTTC. This encodes CASSFSTGYEQYF.